This T cell receptor (beta chain) was observed in a study of response to subunit inactivated influenza vaccine. TCRdb reanalysed the RT-PCR reads using MiXCR and keeps one entry per CDR3 protein. The sample yields more than 450,000 distinct CDR3 sequences, 11% seen once. This clonotype was seen more than once but under ten times. Trimming took off 2 bases at V and 6 bases at J, with 14 bases between the two ends. Germline CDR1 reads MNHNS; CDR2 reads SASEGT. CDR3 length: 16 residues. The sample was also linked to a second study, of T cells expressing NK-cell markers. As reported in that work: The authors made TCR beta cDNA libraries by 5'RACE template switching. This switching added a universal primer site and UMIs. The study drew TCR beta repertoires from sorted CD3+CD56+NKG2C+, CD3+CD56+NKG2C- and CD3+CD56-NKG2C+ T cells. HCMV seropositivity characterized most of the eight sequenced donors, and seronegativity one.

The material sequenced was PBMCs from blood, taken on the day of vaccination. The TCR sequence derives from a man aged 50 or older who received an inactivated influenza vaccine. The J gene is TRBJ1-6, the V gene TRBV6-1, with a possible D match to TRBD1 (5 bases). CDR3 nucleotide sequence: TGTGCCAGCAGTGAATTACCGGGACGATCTAATTCACCCCTCCACTTT. It translates to CASSELPGRSNSPLHF.